This entry lists 7 T cell receptor beta chains sequenced from one sample in a study of T cell responses to AZD1222 COVID-19 vaccine. Sequencing used immunoSEQ multiplex PCR; TCRdb keeps in-frame clones, though not all of them. The sample has roughly 150,000 clones, 90% seen once. This specimen was peripheral blood, taken 28 days after the second AZD1222 dose. Every receptor here comes from an adult who received the AZD1222 COVID-19 vaccine.

The chain links TRBV14 to TRBJ2-4; 7 bases are shared with TRBD1. The germline CDR1 and CDR2 sequences are SGHDN and FVKESK. V was pared by 1 base and J by 2 bases, with 8 bases of the junction left unmatched. The CDR3 consists of 17 residues. The CDR3 region is CASSQGGDRVPKNIQYF. The CDR3, as DNA: TGTGCCAGCAGCCAAGGGGGCGACAGGGTACCCAAAAACATTCAGTACTTC.

The rearrangement links TRBV5-4 to TRBJ1-6, with D possibly matching TRBD1 (5 bases). The V and J ends lost 3 bases and 0 bases respectively, with 13 bases between them. The CDR3 has 17 residues. Germline lookup yields CDR1 SGHNT and CDR2 YYREEE (reference sequence). CDR3 region: CASSSTVSGSYNSPLHF. CDR3 DNA: TGTGCCAGCAGCTCGACAGTTTCCGGCTCCTATAATTCACCCCTCCACTTT.

The chain joins TRBV6-5 to TRBJ2-7, with 10 nucleotides matching TRBD1. CDR1 MNHEY and CDR2 SVGAGI come from the germline V gene. The CDR3 loop spans 14 amino acids. The junction had 3 bases not matched to a gene; V was cut back by 6 bases and J by 1 base. In nucleotides, the CDR3 is TGTGCCAGCAGCCAGGACAGGGGGTCCTACGAGCAGTACTTC. Protein product: CASSQDRGSYEQYF.

The chain links TRBV7-6 to TRBJ1-1; a weak D match, TRBD1 (6 bases). Trimming left V 5 bases short and J 8 bases short, with 9 bases between. Looked up from germline, CDR1 is SGHVS and CDR2 is FNYEAQ. The CDR3 extends over 11 amino acids. The CDR3 DNA is TGTGCCAGCAGCATCACAGGGGAAGCTTTCTTT. The encoded protein is CASSITGEAFF.

V is TRBV19 and J is TRBJ2-1; D may match TRBD1 or TRBD2 (5 bases each). CDR3 size: 14 residues. CDR1 is LNHDA, CDR2 SQIVND, per germline (reference sequence). The ends were cut back, 3 bases at V and 8 bases at J, with 14 bases in the middle. CDR3 region: CASSMGPHSDEQFF. The CDR3 nucleotides are TGTGCCAGTAGTATGGGACCACATAGCGATGAGCAGTTCTTC.

V and J are TRBV28 and TRBJ1-3; D might be TRBD1 (5 bases). The CDR3 length is 14 residues. Germline V CDR1 and CDR2: MDHEN, SYDVKM. The germline V and J ends were trimmed by 4 bases and 4 bases, with 11 bases remaining between them. The CDR3 DNA is TGTGCCAGCAGTTCCGGGGGAGCCGGAAACACCATATATTTT. This gives the protein CASSSGGAGNTIYF.

The chain couples TRBV29-1 to TRBJ1-2, with D possibly being TRBD1 (6 bases). The V gene's germline CDR1 is SQVTM and CDR2 ANQGSEA. Trimming removed 4 bases from V and 4 bases from J, with 16 bases in between. This CDR3 spans 14 amino acids. The CDR3 spells CSVAPLTGAYGYTF. The CDR3 bases are TGCAGCGTTGCCCCCCTGACAGGCGCCTATGGCTACACCTTC. Drawing the rest from reference TRBV29-1 and TRBJ1-2, the complete variable domain is SAVISQKPSRDICQRGTSLTIQCQVDSQVTMMFWYRQQPGQSLTLIATANQGSEATYESGFVIDKFPISRPNLTFSTLTVSNMSPEDSSIYLCSVAPLTGAYGYTFGSGTRLTVV.